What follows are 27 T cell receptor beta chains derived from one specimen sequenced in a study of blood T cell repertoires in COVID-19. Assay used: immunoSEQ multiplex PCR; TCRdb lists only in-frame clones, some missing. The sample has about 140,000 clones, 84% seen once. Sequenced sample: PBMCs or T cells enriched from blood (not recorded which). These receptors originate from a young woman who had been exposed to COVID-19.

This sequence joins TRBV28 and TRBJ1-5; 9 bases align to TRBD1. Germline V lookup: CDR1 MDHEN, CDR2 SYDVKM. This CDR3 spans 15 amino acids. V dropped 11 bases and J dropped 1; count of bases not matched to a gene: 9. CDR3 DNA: TGTGCCGGGGGACAGGGATTTTGGAGCAATCAGCCCCAGCATTTT. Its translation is CAGGQGFWSNQPQHF.

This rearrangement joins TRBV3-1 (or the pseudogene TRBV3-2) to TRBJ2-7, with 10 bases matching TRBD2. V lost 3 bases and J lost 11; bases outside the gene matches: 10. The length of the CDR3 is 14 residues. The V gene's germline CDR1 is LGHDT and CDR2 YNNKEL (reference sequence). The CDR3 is CASSQGLAPRVKYF. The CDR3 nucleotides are TGTGCCAGCAGCCAGGGACTAGCGCCACGAGTGAAGTACTTC.

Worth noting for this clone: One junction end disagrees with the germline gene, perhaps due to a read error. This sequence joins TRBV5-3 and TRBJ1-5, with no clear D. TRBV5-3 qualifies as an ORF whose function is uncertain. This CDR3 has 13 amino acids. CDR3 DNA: TGTACCAGAAGCCTGGGCAGAAATCAGCCCCAGCATTTT. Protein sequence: CTRSLGRNQPQHF.

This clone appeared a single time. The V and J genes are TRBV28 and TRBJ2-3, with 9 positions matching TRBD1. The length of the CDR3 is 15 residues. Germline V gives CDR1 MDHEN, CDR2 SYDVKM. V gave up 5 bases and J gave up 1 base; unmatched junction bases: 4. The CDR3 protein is CASSQRTGGTDTQYF. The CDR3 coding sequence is TGTGCCAGCAGTCAAAGGACAGGGGGCACAGATACGCAGTATTTT.

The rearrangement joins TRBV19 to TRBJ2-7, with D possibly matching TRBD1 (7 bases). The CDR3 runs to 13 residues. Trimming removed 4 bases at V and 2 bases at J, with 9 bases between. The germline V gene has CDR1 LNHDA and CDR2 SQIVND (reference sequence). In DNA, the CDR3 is TGTGCCAGTAGTACAGGGGGGACCTACGAGCAGTACTTC. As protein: CASSTGGTYEQYF.

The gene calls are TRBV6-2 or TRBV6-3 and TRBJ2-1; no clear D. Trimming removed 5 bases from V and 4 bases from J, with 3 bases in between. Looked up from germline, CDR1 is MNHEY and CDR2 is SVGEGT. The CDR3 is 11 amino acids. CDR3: CASSPYNEQFF. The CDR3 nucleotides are TGTGCCAGCAGTCCATACAATGAGCAGTTCTTC.

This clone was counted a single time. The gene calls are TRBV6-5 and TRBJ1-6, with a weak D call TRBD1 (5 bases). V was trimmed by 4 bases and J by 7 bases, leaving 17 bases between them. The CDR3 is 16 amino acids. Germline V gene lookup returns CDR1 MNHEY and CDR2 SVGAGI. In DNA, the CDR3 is TGTGCCAGCAGTTTCCGCGGTAGGGGCCGCAATTCACCCCTCCACTTT. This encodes CASSFRGRGRNSPLHF.

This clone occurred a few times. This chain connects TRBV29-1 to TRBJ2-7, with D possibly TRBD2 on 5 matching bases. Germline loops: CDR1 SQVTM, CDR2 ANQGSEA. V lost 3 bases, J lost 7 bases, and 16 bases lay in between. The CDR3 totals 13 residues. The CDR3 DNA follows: TGCAGCGTTGATTACGGCCCTACGGGGGAGCAGTACTTC. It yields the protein CSVDYGPTGEQYF.

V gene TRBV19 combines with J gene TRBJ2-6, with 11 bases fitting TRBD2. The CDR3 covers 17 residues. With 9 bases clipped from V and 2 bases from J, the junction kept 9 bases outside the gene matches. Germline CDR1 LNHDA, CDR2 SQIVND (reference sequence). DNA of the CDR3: TGTGCCAGCCGGATTCTAGCGGGAGGAACTGGGGCCAACGTCCTGACTTTC. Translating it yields CASRILAGGTGANVLTF.

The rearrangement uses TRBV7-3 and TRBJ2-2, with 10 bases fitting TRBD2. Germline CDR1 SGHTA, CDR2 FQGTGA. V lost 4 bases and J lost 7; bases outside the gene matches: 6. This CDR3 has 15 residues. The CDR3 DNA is TGTGCCAGCAGCTCTAGCGGGAGTAGCGGCGGGGAGCTGTTTTTT. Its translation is CASSSSGSSGGELFF.

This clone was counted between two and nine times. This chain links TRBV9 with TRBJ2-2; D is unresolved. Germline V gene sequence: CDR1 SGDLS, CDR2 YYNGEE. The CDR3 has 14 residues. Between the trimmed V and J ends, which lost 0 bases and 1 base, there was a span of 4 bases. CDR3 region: CASSVGGNTGELFF. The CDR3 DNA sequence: TGTGCCAGCAGCGTAGGAGGGAACACCGGGGAGCTGTTTTTT. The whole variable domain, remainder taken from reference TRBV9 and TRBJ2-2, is DSGVTQTPKHLITATGQRVTLRCSPRSGDLSVYWYQQSLDQGLQFLIQYYNGEERAKGNILERFSAQQFPDLHSELNLSSLELGDSALYFCASSVGGNTGELFFGEGSRLTVL.

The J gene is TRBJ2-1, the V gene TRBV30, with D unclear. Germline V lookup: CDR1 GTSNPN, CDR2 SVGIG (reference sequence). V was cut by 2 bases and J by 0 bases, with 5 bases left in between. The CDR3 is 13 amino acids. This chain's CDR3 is CAWSSASYNEQFF. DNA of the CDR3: TGTGCCTGGAGTAGCGCCTCCTACAATGAGCAGTTCTTC. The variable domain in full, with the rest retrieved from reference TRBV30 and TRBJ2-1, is SQTIHQWPATLVQPVGSPLSLECTVEGTSNPNLYWYRQAAGRGLQLLFYSVGIGQISSEVPQNLSASRPQDRQFILSSKKLLLSDSGFYLCAWSSASYNEQFFGPGTRLTVL.

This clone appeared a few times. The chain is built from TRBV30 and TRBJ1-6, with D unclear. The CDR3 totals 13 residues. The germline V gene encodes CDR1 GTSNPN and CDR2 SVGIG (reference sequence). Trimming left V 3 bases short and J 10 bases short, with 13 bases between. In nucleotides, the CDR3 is TGTGCCTGGAGATTGGCCGGGAGGTCACCCCTCCACTTT. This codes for CAWRLAGRSPLHF.

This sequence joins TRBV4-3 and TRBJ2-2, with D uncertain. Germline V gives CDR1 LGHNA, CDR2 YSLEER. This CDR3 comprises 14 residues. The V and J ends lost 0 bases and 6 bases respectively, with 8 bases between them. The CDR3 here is CASSQDFSSGELFF. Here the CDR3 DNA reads TGCGCCAGCAGCCAAGATTTTAGCTCCGGGGAGCTGTTTTTT.

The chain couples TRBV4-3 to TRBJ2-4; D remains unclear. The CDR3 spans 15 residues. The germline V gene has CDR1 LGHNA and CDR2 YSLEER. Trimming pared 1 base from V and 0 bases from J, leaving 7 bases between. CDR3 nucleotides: TGCGCCAGCAGCCAAGTCGGTCAAGCCAAAAACATTCAGTACTTC. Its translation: CASSQVGQAKNIQYF.

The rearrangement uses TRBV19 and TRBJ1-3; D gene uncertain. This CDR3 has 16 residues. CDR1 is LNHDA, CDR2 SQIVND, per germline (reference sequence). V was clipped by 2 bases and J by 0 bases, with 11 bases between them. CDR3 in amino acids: CASSIRRADSGNTIYF. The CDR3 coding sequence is TGTGCCAGTAGTATACGGAGGGCCGACTCTGGAAACACCATATATTTT. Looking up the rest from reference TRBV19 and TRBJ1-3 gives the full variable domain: DGGITQSPKYLFRKEGQNVTLSCEQNLNHDAMYWYRQDPGQGLRLIYYSQIVNDFQKGDIAEGYSVSREKKESFPLTVTSAQKNPTAFYLCASSIRRADSGNTIYFGEGSWLTVV.

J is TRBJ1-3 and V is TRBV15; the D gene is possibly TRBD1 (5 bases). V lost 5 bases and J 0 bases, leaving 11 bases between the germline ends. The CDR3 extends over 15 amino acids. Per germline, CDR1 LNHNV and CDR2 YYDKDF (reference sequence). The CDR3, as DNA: TGTGCCACCAGCCCAAGGACATACTCTGGAAACACCATATATTTT. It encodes CATSPRTYSGNTIYF.

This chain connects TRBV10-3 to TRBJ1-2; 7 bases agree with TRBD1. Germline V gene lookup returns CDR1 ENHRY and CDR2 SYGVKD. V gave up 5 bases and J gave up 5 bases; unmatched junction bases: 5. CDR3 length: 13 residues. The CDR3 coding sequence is TGTGCCATCAGTCCTACGGACAGGTATGGCTACACCTTC. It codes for CAISPTDRYGYTF.

In nucleotides, the CDR3 is TGTGCCACCAGCCACTGGGGGGGGCTTCAGCCCCAGCATTTT. It yields the protein CATSHWGGLQPQHF. This chain uses TRBV15 with TRBJ1-5, with TRBD1 as a possible D gene (6 bases). This CDR3 region has 14 residues. Trimming pared 5 bases from V and 6 bases from J, leaving 14 bases between. Germline lookup yields CDR1 LNHNV and CDR2 YYDKDF (reference sequence). The whole variable domain, filled in from reference TRBV15 and TRBJ1-5, reads DAMVIQNPRYQVTQFGKPVTLSCSQTLNHNVMYWYQQKSSQAPKLLFHYYDKDFNNEADTPDNFQSRRPNTSFCFLDIRSPGLGDTAMYLCATSHWGGLQPQHFGDGTRLSIL.

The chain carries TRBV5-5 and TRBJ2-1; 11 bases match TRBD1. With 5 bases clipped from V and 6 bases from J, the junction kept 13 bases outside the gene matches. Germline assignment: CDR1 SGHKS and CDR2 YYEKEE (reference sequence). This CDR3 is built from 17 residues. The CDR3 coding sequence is TGTGCCAGCAGGCATCCTCTCCGGGACAGGGGGGGCAATGAGCAGTTCTTC. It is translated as CASRHPLRDRGGNEQFF.

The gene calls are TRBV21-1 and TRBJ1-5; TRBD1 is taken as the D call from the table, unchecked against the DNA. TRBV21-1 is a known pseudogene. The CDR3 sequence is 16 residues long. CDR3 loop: CASSKGRTECNQPQHF. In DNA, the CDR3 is TGTGCCAGCAGCAAAGGAAGGACAGAGTGCAATCAGCCCCAGCATTTT.

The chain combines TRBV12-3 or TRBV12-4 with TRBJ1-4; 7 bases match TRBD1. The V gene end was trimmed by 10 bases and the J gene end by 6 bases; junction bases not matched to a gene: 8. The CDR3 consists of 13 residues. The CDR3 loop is CATAEGAYEKLFF. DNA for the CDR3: TGTGCCACCGCGGAGGGGGCCTATGAAAAACTGTTTTTT.

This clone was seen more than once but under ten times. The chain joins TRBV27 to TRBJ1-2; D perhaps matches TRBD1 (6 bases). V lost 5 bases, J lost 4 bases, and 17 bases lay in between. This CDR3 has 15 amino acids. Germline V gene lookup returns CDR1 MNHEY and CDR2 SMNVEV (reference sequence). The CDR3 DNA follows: TGTGCCAGCAGTACCTCAGACAGGCTGAGCTATGGCTACACCTTC. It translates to CASSTSDRLSYGYTF.

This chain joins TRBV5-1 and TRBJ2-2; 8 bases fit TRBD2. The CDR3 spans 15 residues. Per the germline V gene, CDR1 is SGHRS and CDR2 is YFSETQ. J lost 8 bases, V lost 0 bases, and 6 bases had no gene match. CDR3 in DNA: TGCGCCAGCAGCTTGGTGCGGGGGGCTGCGGGGGAGCTGTTTTTT. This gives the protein CASSLVRGAAGELFF.

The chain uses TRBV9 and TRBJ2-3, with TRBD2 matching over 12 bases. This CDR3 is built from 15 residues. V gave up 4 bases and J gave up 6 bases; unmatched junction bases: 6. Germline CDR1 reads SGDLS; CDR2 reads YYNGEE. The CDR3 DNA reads TGTGCCAGCAGCCCAAGGACTAGCGGGACGGATACGCAGTATTTT. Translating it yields CASSPRTSGTDTQYF.

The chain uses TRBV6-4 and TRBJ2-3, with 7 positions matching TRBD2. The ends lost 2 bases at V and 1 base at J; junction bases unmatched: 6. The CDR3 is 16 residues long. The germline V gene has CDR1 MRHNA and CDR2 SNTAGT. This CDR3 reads CASSDGGGRGTDTQYF. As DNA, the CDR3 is TGTGCCAGCAGTGACGGCGGCGGGAGAGGCACAGATACGCAGTATTTT.

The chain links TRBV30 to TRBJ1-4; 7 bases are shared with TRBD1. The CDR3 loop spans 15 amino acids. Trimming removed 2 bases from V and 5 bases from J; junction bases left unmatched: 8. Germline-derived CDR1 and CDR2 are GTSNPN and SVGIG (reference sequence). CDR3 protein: CAWSNNRGRNEKLFF. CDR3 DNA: TGTGCCTGGAGTAATAACAGGGGACGCAATGAAAAACTGTTTTTT. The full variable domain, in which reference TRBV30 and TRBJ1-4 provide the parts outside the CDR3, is SQTIHQWPATLVQPVGSPLSLECTVEGTSNPNLYWYRQAAGRGLQLLFYSVGIGQISSEVPQNLSASRPQDRQFILSSKKLLLSDSGFYLCAWSNNRGRNEKLFFGSGTQLSVL.